This is a list of T cell receptor beta chains from one sample in a study of blood T cell repertoires in COVID-19. Profiled with immunoSEQ multiplex PCR; TCRdb holds only in-frame clones, not every one. The sample includes more than 250,000 clones, 75% to 90% of them seen just once. Input material: peripheral blood. Receptors were obtained from a man aged 55 to 69 who had recovered from COVID-19. CDR3s include the opening cysteine and the closing phenylalanine or tryptophan. A D gene is named only where the DNA matches it firmly. The size field is filled for only some rows; it gives once, few, many or a size class.

v_gene	abundance	j_gene	d_gene	CDR3nt	CDR3aa
TRBV5-1	-	TRBJ1-1	-	TGCGCCAGCAGCAGAGTCGGGGACACTGAAGCTTTCTTT	CASSRVGDTEAFF
TRBV18	few	TRBJ2-1	TRBD1	TGTGCCAGCTCACCGCTGGGACAGGGGACCTACAATGAGCAGTTCTTC	CASSPLGQGTYNEQFF
TRBV6-6	-	TRBJ1-2	-	TGTGCCAGCAGCCGGGACATTTATGGCTACACCTTC	CASSRDIYGYTF
TRBV6-5	many	TRBJ2-7	TRBD2	TGTGCCAGCAGAAACGCTGGACTAGCCACCTACGAGCAGTACTTC	CASRNAGLATYEQYF
TRBV6-1	-	TRBJ2-2	TRBD1	TGTGCCAGCAGTGAAGCCGGGACAGGGTACACCGGGGAGCTGTTTTTT	CASSEAGTGYTGELFF
TRBV5-1	-	TRBJ2-5	-	TGCGCCAGCAGCTTGGCCTCTCGGGGGGCCGGGGAGACCCAGTACTTC	CASSLASRGAGETQYF
TRBV18	-	TRBJ2-1	-	TGTGCCAGCTCACCACCCGGGGGGCGCCTCCAAGGTGAGCAGTTCTTC	CASSPPGGRLQGEQFF
TRBV29-1	-	TRBJ1-2	-	TGCAGCGTTGGGGGAGCGGGGGGCTACACCTTC	CSVGGAGGYTF
TRBV29-1	-	TRBJ1-2	TRBD1	TGCAGCGTTCGACAGGGGATATTCTATGGCTACACCTTC	CSVRQGIFYGYTF
TRBV5-1	-	TRBJ2-2	TRBD2	TGCGCCAGCAGCGTCACTAGCGGGGCGAACACCGGGGAGCTGTTTTTT	CASSVTSGANTGELFF
TRBV5-4	-	TRBJ2-1	-	TGTGCCAGCAGCTTGGCCGCGGACAGAAAAAAATATAGTGAGCAGTTCTTC	CASSLAADRKKYSEQFF
TRBV2	-	TRBJ1-2	TRBD1	TGTGCCAGCAGTGAAACAGGGGGCGTTTACGGCTACACCTTC	CASSETGGVYGYTF
TRBV7-8	-	TRBJ2-1	-	TGTGCCAGCAGCCCCGGACAAGGGCGGGAGCAGTTCTTC	CASSPGQGREQFF
TRBV3-1/TRBV3-2	-	TRBJ1-2	-	TGTGCCAGCAGCAACCTCGGGGGGGTAATAAATGGCTACACCTTC	CASSNLGGVINGYTF
TRBV5-1	-	TRBJ2-5	-	TGCGCCAGCAGCGTACAAACCGGACTCAGGTCGGGGGAGACCCAGTACTTC	CASSVQTGLRSGETQYF
TRBV11-3	-	TRBJ2-1	TRBD2	TGTGCCAGCAGCCCAGCCGGGACTAGCGGCAACAATGAGCAGTTCTTC	CASSPAGTSGNNEQFF
TRBV20-1	-	TRBJ2-7	-	TGCACCCTGTTAAACTCCTACGAGCAGTACTTC	CTLLNSYEQYF
TRBV24-1	-	TRBJ2-2	TRBD2	TGTGCCACCAGTTTGGGACTAGCGGGCGGGGAGCTGTTTTTT	CATSLGLAGGELFF
TRBV4-1	once	TRBJ2-2	TRBD2	TGCGCCAGCAGCCAAGAGGGCGGGGGGATTTTGAACACCGGGGAGCTGTTTTTT	CASSQEGGGILNTGELFF
TRBV7-9	-	TRBJ1-2	TRBD1	TGTGCCAGCAGCCCGCCCGACAGGGACTACACCTTC	CASSPPDRDYTF
TRBV28	-	TRBJ1-5	-	TGTGCCAGCAGTTTTGAGAGGGGGTTGAATCAGCCCCAGCATTTT	CASSFERGLNQPQHF
TRBV5-1	-	TRBJ2-7	-	TGCGCCAGCAGCCCAGGGAGGTACTCTGCCTACGAGCAGTACTTC	CASSPGRYSAYEQYF
TRBV18	-	TRBJ1-1	-	TGTGCCAGCTCACAAGCTATGAACACTGAAGCTTTCTTT	CASSQAMNTEAFF
TRBV5-1	-	TRBJ2-7	TRBD1	TGCGCCAGCAGCTCACAGGGGCCCCCCTACGAGCAGTACTTC	CASSSQGPPYEQYF
TRBV19	-	TRBJ2-5	TRBD2	TGTGCCAGCCGGACTAGCGGGAGGCAGCAAGAGACCCAGTACTTC	CASRTSGRQQETQYF
TRBV5-4	once	TRBJ1-1	-	TGTGCCAGCAGCTTGGAGCCAGGTAGGAACACTGAAGCTTTCTTT	CASSLEPGRNTEAFF
TRBV19	-	TRBJ2-3	TRBD1	TGTGCCAGTAGTAGGGCAGGGGGCGCGGGATCGGATACGCAGTATTTT	CASSRAGGAGSDTQYF
TRBV20-1	-	TRBJ1-5	-	TGCAGTGCTAGTACGGCGGCAGGGACTCTTAGCAATCAGCCCCAGCATTTT	CSASTAAGTLSNQPQHF
TRBV6-6	-	TRBJ1-6	-	TGTGCCAGCTCGGAGGGGATGAATTCACCCCTCCACTTT	CASSEGMNSPLHF
TRBV11-2	few	TRBJ1-1	-	TGTGCCAGCAGCCATCGGCGGGAGGGTCAGGGATCTGAAGCTTTCTTT	CASSHRREGQGSEAFF
TRBV7-8	few	TRBJ2-3	-	TGTGCCAGCAGCTTAGTCGTAGGCGGGGCAGATACGCAGTATTTT	CASSLVVGGADTQYF
TRBV25-1	-	TRBJ1-4	TRBD1	TGTGCCAGCAGAGGGACAGATTTAAGAGAAAAACTGTTTTTT	CASRGTDLREKLFF
TRBV11-2	few	TRBJ1-5	-	TGTGCCAGCAGCGACACCCCGGAACAGCCCCAGCATTTT	CASSDTPEQPQHF
TRBV2	-	TRBJ1-1	TRBD1	TGTGCCAGCAGCCAGACGACAGGGACCACTGAAGCTTTCTTT	CASSQTTGTTEAFF
TRBV12-3/TRBV12-4	few	TRBJ1-2	TRBD1	TGTGCCAGCGCGGGACAGGGTAACTATGGCTACACCTTC	CASAGQGNYGYTF
TRBV12-5	-	TRBJ1-1	-	TGTGCTAGTGCCACTGCCCCCTTGAACACTGAAGCTTTCTTT	CASATAPLNTEAFF
TRBV2	-	TRBJ2-2	-	TGTGCCAGCATCCAAGAAATCGGCACCGGGGAGCTGTTTTTT	CASIQEIGTGELFF
TRBV5-1	-	TRBJ2-7	TRBD2	TGCGCCAGCAGCTTGGGACTAGCGGGAGGGTACGAGCAGTACTTC	CASSLGLAGGYEQYF
TRBV3-1/TRBV3-2	-	TRBJ2-2	-	TGTGCCAGCAGCCCCACGCGGCTAGTGGGAGCCGGGGAGCTGTTTTTT	CASSPTRLVGAGELFF
TRBV7-8	once	TRBJ1-4	-	TGTGCCAGCAGTCCAAGCGCTCCAAATGAAAAACTGTTTTTT	CASSPSAPNEKLFF
TRBV30	-	TRBJ2-5	TRBD1	TGTGCCTGGAGTACAGGGGGGGAGACCCAGTACTTC	CAWSTGGETQYF
TRBV2	-	TRBJ2-7	-	TGTGCCAGCAGTGAAGGACTAGGTTACGAGCAGTACTTC	CASSEGLGYEQYF
TRBV27	-	TRBJ1-6	-	TGTGCCAGCACTGCCCTATATAATTCACCCCTCCACTTT	CASTALYNSPLHF
TRBV2	-	TRBJ2-7	TRBD1	TGTGCCAGCAGTGGGGACAGGGGCGTACTCGAGCAGTACTTC	CASSGDRGVLEQYF
TRBV11-2	-	TRBJ1-2	-	TGTGCCAGCAGCTTAAGACAGCTCTATGGCTACACCTTC	CASSLRQLYGYTF
TRBV3-1/TRBV3-2	-	TRBJ2-7	TRBD2	TGTGCCAGCAGCCTTCGACTGGGTAGCGGGAGTACTTACGAGCAGTACTTC	CASSLRLGSGSTYEQYF
TRBV10-1	once	TRBJ2-7	-	TGCGCCAGCAGTTCCGGGACAACTGACTACGAGCAGTACTTC	CASSSGTTDYEQYF
TRBV5-5	-	TRBJ1-6	-	TGTGCCAGCAGCTTGACCCTCGGACAGCCACACTTT	CASSLTLGQPHF
TRBV29-1	-	TRBJ2-3	-	TGCAGCGTTGCGCTAGCCCCAGATACGCAGTATTTT	CSVALAPDTQYF
TRBV4-1	-	TRBJ1-4	-	TGCGCCAGCAGCCAAGATCCCGAACAGGGCTATGAAAAACTGTTTTTT	CASSQDPEQGYEKLFF
TRBV9	-	TRBJ1-6	-	TGTGCCAGCAGCGTAGACAGAAATTCACCCCTCCACTTT	CASSVDRNSPLHF
TRBV3-1/TRBV3-2	-	TRBJ1-3	TRBD1	TGTGCCAGCAGCCAAGTACCAGGGGGCTTGGGCACCATATATTTT	CASSQVPGGLGTIYF
TRBV7-2	-	TRBJ1-5	TRBD1	TGTGCCAGCAGCCCAGGGACAGGGGCACTACTGAGCAATCAGCCCCAGCATTTT	CASSPGTGALLSNQPQHF
TRBV6-5	-	TRBJ2-2	-	TGTGCCAGCAGTTTGTCTAGGAACACCGGGGAGCTGTTTTTT	CASSLSRNTGELFF
TRBV6-5	-	TRBJ2-2	-	TGTGCCAGCAGTTACTCAGGTTTGGGGAGCGGGGAGCTGTTTTTT	CASSYSGLGSGELFF
TRBV19	-	TRBJ1-4	-	TGTGCCAGTAGTATGAGGTTATCGGCTGAAAAACTGTTTTTT	CASSMRLSAEKLFF
TRBV6-5	-	TRBJ1-4	-	TGTGCCAGCAGTTACTCGGGAGGGGTGGATGAAAAACTGTTTTTT	CASSYSGGVDEKLFF
TRBV30	-	TRBJ2-7	TRBD2	TGTGCCTGGAGTGCCCGGGACCGCGGGAGCTACGAGCAGTACTTC	CAWSARDRGSYEQYF
TRBV6-5	-	TRBJ1-2	TRBD1	TGTGCCAGCAAGAAAATACAGGGGCCTGGCTACACCTTC	CASKKIQGPGYTF
TRBV18	-	TRBJ1-1	-	TGTGCCAGCTCACCCCAGCAAGCCCGGCACCGGGGGATGATCATGAACACTGAAGCTTTCTTT	CASSPQQARHRGMIMNTEAFF